This T cell receptor (beta chain) was recorded in a study of shared clonotypes between healthy human individuals. The CD4+ fraction was divided into a CD45RA+ naive subset and a CD45RA-negative memory subset. Overall study results and limits: Deeper or shallower sequencing was expected to change how clonotypes are shared among donors.

Regarding this clone: Its cognate antigen is unknown.

The assay was carried out at the deep level. Clones were sequenced by immunoSEQ multiplex PCR, and TCRdb holds only the in-frame ones, with some missing. The table lists more than 1 million clones, roughly 74% of them singletons. J was trimmed by 9 bases and V by 2 bases; bases with no gene match: 7. CDR3 length equals 14 residues. The V gene's germline CDR1 is SGDLS and CDR2 YYNGEE. The sequenced material came from memory CD4+ T cells from PBMCs. This sample's subset: CD45RA-negative fraction. The chain carries TRBV9 and TRBJ1-5, with 8 bases aligning to TRBD1. The sequence was obtained from a man younger than 35 in good health. Some clones in this sample may be carry-over from other donors' samples. The chain's CDR3 is CASSVQGATGPQHF. CDR3 coding DNA: TGTGCCAGCAGCGTGCAGGGGGCAACCGGGCCCCAGCATTTT.